What follows are 5 T cell receptor beta chains derived from one specimen sequenced in a study of shared clonotypes between healthy human individuals. Libraries were prepared by immunoSEQ multiplex PCR; TCRdb keeps only in-frame clonotypes and omits some of them. The sample consists of about 1.5 million clones, roughly 95% of them appearing once. Sequenced: naive CD4+ T cells sorted from blood. As for subset: CD45RA+ positively selected. These receptors were taken from a man aged 30 to 39 in good health.

CDR3 residues: CASGPGKNTGELFF. The CDR3 DNA follows: TGTGCTAGTGGGCCCGGGAAGAACACCGGGGAGCTGTTTTTT. The chain combines TRBV12-5 with TRBJ2-2, with a weak D call TRBD2 (5 bases). V was clipped by 6 bases and J by 1 base, with 9 bases between them. The CDR3 is 14 amino acids. Germline V gene sequence: CDR1 LGHNT, CDR2 FRNRAP.

The genes are TRBV7-6 and TRBJ2-5; 14 bases map to TRBD2. Germline V gene sequence: CDR1 SGHVS, CDR2 FNYEAQ. Germline trimming cut 3 bases from V and 11 bases from J; bases unmatched to any gene: 8. The CDR3 is made up of 15 amino acids. CDR3 DNA sequence: TGTGCCAGCAGCTTGGAGACTAGCGGGAGGGGGAGACAGTACTTC. As protein: CASSLETSGRGRQYF.

Only one count was recorded for this clone. The chain carries TRBV10-3 and TRBJ2-5; 13 positions agree with TRBD2. CDR3 length equals 15 residues. Germline CDR1 reads ENHRY; CDR2 reads SYGVKD. J was trimmed by 4 bases and V by 5 bases; bases with no gene match: 4. Written as DNA, the CDR3 is TGTGCCATCAGTCGGACTAGCGGGAGCGTAGAGACCCAGTACTTC. Its translation: CAISRTSGSVETQYF.

The chain links TRBV5-4 to TRBJ2-1, with D unresolved. V shed 0 bases and J shed 10 bases, with 14 bases lying between them. The CDR3 totals 14 residues. Looked up from germline, CDR1 is SGHNT and CDR2 is YYREEE (reference sequence). As DNA, the CDR3 is TGTGCCAGCAGCTTGGATGTAGGGCATGGGGAGCAGTTCTTC. It encodes CASSLDVGHGEQFF. Together with reference TRBV5-4 and TRBJ2-1, the CDR3 gives the full variable domain: ETGVTQSPTHLIKTRGQQVTLRCSSQSGHNTVSWYQQALGQGPQFIFQYYREEENGRGNFPPRFSGLQFPNYSSELNVNALELDDSALYLCASSLDVGHGEQFFGPGTRLTVL.

This rearrangement joins TRBV27 to TRBJ2-2; possibly TRBD1 for D (6 bases). Trimming stripped 5 bases from V and 6 bases from J, with 22 bases between. This CDR3 has 17 amino acids. The germline gives CDR1 MNHEY, CDR2 SMNVEV (reference sequence). Written as DNA, the CDR3 is TGTGCCAGCAGTGAGATTAATACTCTCAGGGGTCCCGGGGAGCTGTTTTTT. Its translation is CASSEINTLRGPGELFF.